This T cell receptor (beta chain) was observed in a study of spatial heterogeneity in lung cancer. Study-level results: Expanded tumor TCRs that were ubiquitous appeared in blood more at resection than follow-up.

A distinct unique molecular identifier was carried by each TCR cDNA molecule. Using its own MiXCR run on the 5' RACE reads, TCRdb lists one record per CDR3 protein. Of around 110,000 distinct CDR3 sequences in the sample, roughly an eighth were seen once. Germline CDR1 DFQATT, CDR2 SNEGSKA (reference sequence). This CDR3 has 17 residues. Trimming pared 0 bases from V and 0 bases from J, leaving 12 bases between. About this clonotype itself: Its target is not known.

Described time point: blood at routine non-recurrence follow-up after resection. Unsorted whole RNA of tumor, nontumor lung or frozen PBMC was sequenced. This receptor was obtained from a male donor with early-stage non-small cell lung cancer. The chain carries TRBV20-1 and TRBJ1-6; D unresolved. This specimen consisted of PBMCs, obtained at follow-up. CDR3 DNA sequence: TGCAGTGCTAGAGATGGCGGGAGGGACTCCTATAATTCACCCCTCCACTTT. Translation gives CSARDGGRDSYNSPLHF.